This T cell receptor (beta chain) came from a study of blood T cell repertoires in COVID-19. Overall study context: Samples came from the United States, Italy and Spain, spanning acute and convalescent COVID-19. Sources were T cells, B-cell-depleted T cells, or PBMCs; the material itself was cDNA or gDNA.

The CDR3 has 13 amino acids. The V segment lost 5 bases and the J segment 6 bases; nucleotides outside the gene matches: 4. The germline V gene encodes CDR1 GTSNPN and CDR2 SVGIG (reference sequence). Original handling: Reference gene primer amplification gave estimated nucleated cell counts. Libraries were prepared by immunoSEQ multiplex PCR; TCRdb keeps only in-frame clonotypes and omits some of them. Clone size and the V and J calls come from that table; the DNA yielded D and trimming. The data hold around 100,000 clones, with approximately 80% observed a single time. The specimen sequenced was peripheral blood. The chain joins TRBV30 to TRBJ1-4; 9 bases map to TRBD1. The receptor was derived from a woman in her 70s with acute or convalescent COVID-19. CDR3 loop: CAWSGQGYEKLFF. CDR3 bases: TGTGCCTGGTCGGGACAGGGCTATGAAAAACTGTTTTTT.